This TCR beta chain stems from a study of cytomegalovirus exposure and HLA in healthy donors. Overall study: HLA-typed donors were the source of 83 million or so unique TCRs, which an early data release held. Findings and caveats of the study: Excluded: some indistinguishable V segments such as TRBV6-2 and TRBV6-3.

CDR3 length: 16 amino acids. V was pared by 4 bases and J by 4 bases, with 4 bases of the junction left unmatched. Looked up from germline, CDR1 is SGDLS and CDR2 is YYNGEE. About this clone itself: What it binds is not known.

The donors, nominally healthy at sampling, likely had unrecorded immune exposures. It was with 60 Vbeta and 13 Jbeta primers that the PCR ran. The protocol was immunoSEQ multiplex PCR, while the TCRdb copy is restricted to in-frame clones and leaves out a portion. The sample lists approximately 140,000 clones; around 70% were seen once. This receptor was taken from a woman aged 60-75 years in good health and CMV-seropositive. This chain uses TRBV9 with TRBJ2-2, with TRBD2 matching 13 bases. Sequences were obtained from PBMCs. This CDR3 is CASSTRTSGGTGELFF. The CDR3 DNA follows: TGTGCCAGCAGCACCCGGACTAGCGGGGGCACCGGGGAGCTGTTTTTT.